The 27 T cell receptor beta chains presented below share a single source sample, sequenced in a study of Graves' ophthalmopathy and Graves' hyperthyroidism. The authors amplified TCR beta CDR3 regions, and they did so from RNA transcripts for repertoire sequencing. Amplification began with first-round RT-PCR using HTBI primers, then second-round multiplex PCR was performed. One entry per CDR3 protein, called by TCRdb with MiXCR from the multiplex PCR reads. Of a few hundred thousand distinct CDR3 sequences in the sample, about a sixth were seen once. The specimen was peripheral blood. The receptors originated from an adult woman with stable Graves' hyperthyroidism.

This clonotype was seen at least ten times. The rearrangement uses TRBV25-1 and TRBJ2-6, with 13 bases aligning to TRBD2. There are 20 residues in the CDR3. The junction had 11 bases not matched to a gene; V was cut back by 6 bases and J by 0 bases. CDR1 and CDR2 from the germline V gene are MGHDK and SYGVNS. DNA for the CDR3: TGTGCCAGCAGACCAATGACTAGCGGGAGGCCAAGCTCTGGGGCCAACGTCCTGACTTTC. This codes for CASRPMTSGRPSSGANVLTF.

This clonotype was found many times. The chain recombines TRBV12-3 or TRBV12-4 with TRBJ2-5, with D perhaps given as TRBD1 or TRBD2 (7 bases each). V shed 3 bases and J shed 5 bases, with 16 bases lying between them. This CDR3 is built from 15 residues. CDR3 nucleotide sequence: TGTGCCAGCAGTTTCAGACAGGGTAGCGGGGAGACCCAGTACTTC. Translated: CASSFRQGSGETQYF.

This clonotype was seen more than once but under ten times. The rearrangement joins TRBV11-1 to TRBJ2-7; TRBD1 agrees at 7 bases. Germline CDR1 SGHAT, CDR2 FQDESV (reference sequence). V was pared by 4 bases and J by 2 bases, with 11 bases of the junction left unmatched. The CDR3 spans 16 residues. CDR3 sequence (DNA): TGTGCCAGCAGCTCCTACAGGGGCGAGAAAACCTACGAGCAGTACTTC. Protein product: CASSSYRGEKTYEQYF.

This clonotype was detected a few times. This chain connects TRBV13 to TRBJ2-7; no definite D call. Germline lookup yields CDR1 PRHDT and CDR2 FYEKMQ (reference sequence). Deletions cut 8 bases from V and 4 bases from J, with 12 bases between. The CDR3 has 12 amino acids. The CDR3 coding sequence is TGTGCCAGCTCCGCGTCTTATTACGAGCAGTACTTC. It yields the protein CASSASYYEQYF.

This clonotype was picked up many times. This chain joins TRBV29-1 and TRBJ1-1; D is unresolved. There are 13 residues in the CDR3. Germline V gene data show CDR1 as SQVTM and CDR2 as ANQGSEA. Trimming cost V 3 bases and J 2 bases, with 10 bases left between them. The CDR3 sequence is CSVDLWSNTEAFF. The CDR3 region has the DNA TGCAGCGTTGATTTGTGGAGCAACACTGAAGCTTTCTTT.

This clonotype was detected ten times or more. This chain connects TRBV6-2 or TRBV6-3 to TRBJ2-5; the D is unclear. V lost 2 bases and J 4 bases, leaving 2 bases between the germline ends. The CDR3 has 11 residues. Germline V gives CDR1 MNHEY, CDR2 SVGEGT. The CDR3 DNA reads TGTGCCAGCAGTTACGGAGAGACCCAGTACTTC. Translation gives CASSYGETQYF.

This clonotype was seen ten or more times. The chain joins TRBV4-1 to TRBJ1-2; D unclear. From germline, CDR1 is MGHRA and CDR2 YSYEKL. The CDR3 has 15 residues. V lost 0 bases and J 1 base, leaving 9 bases between the germline ends. The CDR3 here is CASSQDPRINYGYTF. CDR3 in DNA: TGCGCCAGCAGCCAAGATCCCAGGATTAACTATGGCTACACCTTC.

The V and J genes are TRBV25-1 and TRBJ2-2; perhaps TRBD2 as D (5 bases). CDR1 and CDR2 (germline): MGHDK, SYGVNS. V was shortened by 4 bases and J by 3 bases, with 15 bases between the two germline ends. The CDR3 contains 16 residues. CDR3 nucleotides: TGTGCCAGCAGTGGAACTAAGACTACGGACACCGGGGAGCTGTTTTTT. This codes for CASSGTKTTDTGELFF.

There are many counts of this clonotype. The genes are TRBV11-3 and TRBJ1-2, with a possible D match to TRBD1 (5 bases). The CDR3 consists of 17 residues. CDR1 SGHNT and CDR2 YENEEA come from the germline V gene. Trimming took off 5 bases at V and 6 bases at J, with 25 bases between the two ends. The CDR3 region is CASSPRLADYGTNGYTF. Written as DNA, the CDR3 is TGTGCCAGCAGCCCCCGTTTGGCCGACTACGGGACGAATGGCTACACCTTC.

The table lists this clonotype with many counts. The V call is TRBV19, the J call TRBJ1-1, with D perhaps matching TRBD1 (6 bases). The germline V gene encodes CDR1 LNHDA and CDR2 SQIVND (reference sequence). This CDR3 is 15 amino acids long. Between the trimmed V and J ends, which lost 3 bases and 5 bases, there was a span of 16 bases. The CDR3 protein is CASSIWGPRVTEAFF. CDR3 coding DNA: TGTGCCAGTAGTATTTGGGGGCCAAGGGTTACTGAAGCTTTCTTT.

This clonotype was seen at least ten times. The chain joins TRBV24-1 to TRBJ2-2; maybe TRBD1 (6 bases). CDR1 KGHDR and CDR2 SFDVKD come from the germline V gene. This CDR3 is built from 20 residues. Trimming removed 3 bases at V and 2 bases at J, with 24 bases between. The CDR3 loop reads CATSDPAFPSDRLNTGELFF. CDR3 DNA sequence: TGTGCCACCAGTGATCCCGCATTCCCTTCCGACAGGCTCAACACCGGGGAGCTGTTTTTT.

This clonotype was detected ten times or more. The chain links TRBV28 to TRBJ1-6, with TRBD1 identical over 7 bases. The CDR3 totals 18 residues. CDR1 and CDR2 from the germline V gene are MDHEN and SYDVKM. The junction had 17 bases not matched to a gene; V was cut back by 5 bases and J by 7 bases. In nucleotides, the CDR3 is TGTGCCAGCAGTCTGTTTCGCCTTACGGGACAGTTCAATTCACCCCTCCACTTT. Translation: CASSLFRLTGQFNSPLHF. The whole variable domain, remainder taken from reference TRBV28 and TRBJ1-6, is DVKVTQSSRYLVKRTGEKVFLECVQDMDHENMFWYRQDPGLGLRLIYFSYDVKMKEKGDIPEGYSVSREKKERFSLILESASTNQTSMYLCASSLFRLTGQFNSPLHFGNGTRLTVT.

Many counts were recorded for this clonotype. A read error may explain this, as a much larger clone is one base away. This sequence joins TRBV12-3 or TRBV12-4 and TRBJ1-2; 7 positions match TRBD1. This CDR3 is built from 13 residues. V was clipped by 6 bases and J by 2 bases; unmatched bases: 3. The CDR3 loop is CASSSQGNYGYTF. CDR3 coding DNA: TGTGCCAGCAGCTCACAGGGGAACTATGGCTACACCTTC.

The J gene is TRBJ2-6, the V gene TRBV2; no clear D gene. V lost 5 bases to trimming and J lost 0 bases, with 8 bases between them. From germline, CDR1 is SNHLY and CDR2 FYNNEI. The CDR3 extends over 15 amino acids. CDR3 protein: CASSRPRSGANVLTF. The CDR3 DNA follows: TGTGCCAGCAGTCGGCCGCGCTCTGGGGCCAACGTCCTGACTTTC.

The table lists this clonotype with many counts. The CDR3 loop reads CASSVGPMNTEAFF. In DNA form, the CDR3 reads TGTGCCAGCAGTGTGGGACCGATGAACACTGAAGCTTTCTTT. This chain joins TRBV6-1 and TRBJ1-1, with D maybe TRBD1 (5 bases). CDR3 length equals 14 residues. CDR1 is MNHNS and CDR2 is SASEGT in the germline V gene. Deletions cut 4 bases from V and 0 bases from J, with 9 bases between.

This clonotype was recorded many times. The chain is built from TRBV6-1 and TRBJ1-1; 7 bases are shared with TRBD1. The CDR3 consists of 12 residues. The J segment lost 10 bases and the V segment lost 6 bases, leaving 8 bases of the junction unmatched. Germline V CDR1 and CDR2: MNHNS, SASEGT. CDR3 sequence reads: CASRKTGDTAFF. The CDR3, as DNA: TGTGCCAGCAGGAAAACAGGGGATACAGCTTTCTTT.

This clonotype has at least ten counts. The rearrangement uses TRBV5-1 and TRBJ2-5, with D perhaps TRBD1 (5 bases). Looked up from germline, CDR1 is SGHRS and CDR2 is YFSETQ. The CDR3 is made up of 17 amino acids. The germline V and J ends were trimmed by 4 bases and 7 bases, with 26 bases remaining between them. The CDR3 region has the DNA TGCGCCAGCAGCCCCCCTGATACCCGACAGATGCGAAGGACCCAGTACTTC. This codes for CASSPPDTRQMRRTQYF.

There are many counts of this clonotype. The chain recombines TRBV6-1 with TRBJ1-2; D perhaps matches TRBD1 (5 bases). Trimming took off 4 bases at V and 8 bases at J, with 14 bases between the two ends. Germline-derived CDR1 and CDR2 are MNHNS and SASEGT. This CDR3 spans 13 amino acids. The CDR3, as DNA: TGTGCCAGCAGTGGTGGGGGTGAGCGGGGCTACACCTTC. This encodes CASSGGGERGYTF.

In this sample, this clonotype turned up many times. The genes are TRBV28 and TRBJ1-2; 8 nucleotides align to TRBD1. Germline trimming cut 7 bases from V and 7 bases from J; bases unmatched to any gene: 14. The CDR3 spans 15 residues. Germline-derived CDR1 and CDR2 are MDHEN and SYDVKM. The CDR3 spells CASTSHRDRFGGYTF. In DNA, the CDR3 is TGTGCCAGCACTTCTCACCGGGACAGGTTTGGTGGCTACACCTTC.

This clonotype was observed many times. The CDR3, as DNA: TGTGCCAGCAGTTACACAGGGAGTAATGGCTACACCTTC. Its translation: CASSYTGSNGYTF. The chain has TRBV6-5 and TRBJ1-2, with D possibly being TRBD1 (6 bases). The CDR3 runs 13 residues. V was clipped by 2 bases and J by 6 bases, with 10 bases between them. Germline V gene sequence: CDR1 MNHEY, CDR2 SVGAGI.

This clonotype was found many times. This chain uses TRBV7-9 with TRBJ1-1; D is uncertain. Looked up from germline, CDR1 is SEHNR and CDR2 is FQNEAQ (reference sequence). Trimming cost V 8 bases and J 3 bases, with 13 bases left between them. The CDR3 spans 13 residues. As DNA, the CDR3 is TGTGCCAGCCTAGAAGCGGCCGACACTGAAGCTTTCTTT. This translates into CASLEAADTEAFF.

The V gene is TRBV7-2, the J gene TRBJ2-1; the D gene is possibly TRBD1 (6 bases). Germline CDR1 and CDR2: SGHTA and FQGNSA. This CDR3 is 15 amino acids long. Trimming took 1 base from V and 2 from J, leaving 9 bases between them. This CDR3 is CASSLDGGTYNEQFF. CDR3 nucleotides: TGTGCCAGCAGCTTAGATGGGGGCACCTACAATGAGCAGTTCTTC.

The chain uses TRBV12-3 or TRBV12-4 and TRBJ2-5; weak D call: TRBD2 (6 bases). The tail of the sequence fits TRBJ2-7 better, so the J call may be wrong. The CDR3 runs to 14 residues. CDR3 in amino acids: CASTEGIGPYEQYF. The CDR3, as DNA: TGTGCCAGCACGGAGGGAATTGGGCCCTACGAGCAGTACTTC.

The genes are TRBV3-1 and TRBJ2-5, with 8 bases lining up with TRBD1. The CDR3 runs 14 residues. The V segment lost 2 bases and the J segment 4 bases; nucleotides outside the gene matches: 3. Germline V lookup: CDR1 LGHDT, CDR2 YNNKEL (reference sequence). The CDR3 DNA sequence: TGTGCCAGCAGCCAACCCGACAGGGGAGAGACCCAGTACTTC. This sequence encodes CASSQPDRGETQYF.

Comment on this clonotype: Just one base apart from a much larger clone, this may be a read error. The chain carries TRBV20-1 and TRBJ2-2, with D tentatively TRBD1 (6 bases). V lost 6 bases to trimming and J lost 3 bases, with 14 bases between them. The germline gives CDR1 DFQATT, CDR2 SNEGSKA (reference sequence). The CDR3 totals 14 residues. The chain's CDR3 is CSAPWAGDTGELFF. In nucleotides, the CDR3 is TGCAGTGCCCCCTGGGCAGGGGACACCGGGGAGCTGTTTTTT.

Regarding this clonotype: This sequence may be a read error, since a much larger clone differs from it by one base. The chain joins TRBV5-1 to TRBJ2-4, with D perhaps matching TRBD1 or TRBD2 (6 bases each). CDR1 is SGHRS and CDR2 is YFSETQ in the germline V gene. The CDR3 length is 18 residues. The CDR3 DNA reads TGCGTCAGCAGCTTCTTAGCCGGGGGCGGGGCTGGCAAAAACATTCAGTACTTC. As protein: CVSSFLAGGGAGKNIQYF.

This clonotype has a count of ten or more. The rearrangement joins TRBV30 to TRBJ1-3; D is undetermined. CDR1 is GTSNPN, CDR2 SVGIG, per germline (reference sequence). Trimming removed 3 bases from V and 0 bases from J, with 0 bases in between. The CDR3 runs 11 residues. CDR3 residues: CAWSSGNTIYF. The CDR3 bases are TGTGCCTGGAGCTCTGGAAACACCATATATTTT.